This T cell receptor beta chain came from a study of blood T cell repertoires in COVID-19 (TCRdb year 2020). In the study overall: Samples from collaborators originated in the United States, Italy and Spain and spanned both the acute and convalescent phases of COVID-19. The prospective study material was composed of cDNA or gDNA derived from T cells, B-cell-depleted T cells, or PBMCs. Deeply sampled blood TCRbeta repertoires from subjects exposed to, actively infected with, or recovered from COVID-19 were included in the dataset. The repertoires were released in a freely available public database intended as a resource for research on the immune response to SARS-CoV-2. The samples were drawn from two sources: the first 160 participants of the ongoing ImmuneRACE study, and about 1,300 subjects contributed by 6 global collaborators. The sample metadata nearly always contained a de-identified subject ID, COVID-19 status, age in years and sex. Where available, HLA class I and class II types were obtained from metadata supplied by the sample provider rather than from assay-based typing.

On the study overall, not on this receptor specifically: How much clinical and demographic metadata was included differed by source and by participant, and the metadata was provided uncurated.

As for this clone: No antigen is known for it. Base qualities are not recorded, but no much larger clone differs from it by a single base.

Each collaborating institution followed its own protocols to collect whole blood in K2EDTA tubes. For TCRbeta analysis, collaborators shipped samples as frozen whole blood, isolated PBMCs, or DNA extracted from either of those sample types. TCRbeta CDR3 regions were amplified from genomic DNA by means of the immunoSEQ Assay, a bias-controlled multiplex PCR. The authors' analysis ran thus. Nucleated cell counts per sample were estimated from amplification of reference gene primers within the assay. Sequence reads were collapsed and filtered to measure the absolute abundance of every unique TCRbeta CDR3 rearrangement. Productive Simpson clonality was computed per sample as the square root of Simpson's diversity index over productive rearrangements. This is the immuneACCESS table as TCRdb keeps it, with only in-frame sequences that have V and J called. A part of the clones is gone; compared with another copy, unresolved V genes explain less than half, and the rest is unexplained. That table is the source of V, J and clone size, and D and trimming were worked out from the DNA. The sample table holds approximately 210,000 clones, of which around 84% were seen once. Less than 20% of the sample lies in the top ten.

In the germline V gene (reference sequence), CDR1 corresponds to SGHAT and CDR2 to FQDESV. The CDR3 goes from the cysteine to the phenylalanine over 12 residues. Solely the CDR3 DNA is kept, with 36 bases framed from the first base. The junction carries 8 bases between V and J, which are trimmed by 4 bases and 8 bases respectively. The sequence joins TRBV11-1 to TRBJ2-2; the D gene lacks a confident call. The specimen was peripheral blood. The clonotype was recovered from a young man with active or convalescent COVID-19. The base sequence is TGTGCCAGCAGCTCATACGGGGGGGAGCTGTTTTTT. Translated, this is CASSSYGGELFF.